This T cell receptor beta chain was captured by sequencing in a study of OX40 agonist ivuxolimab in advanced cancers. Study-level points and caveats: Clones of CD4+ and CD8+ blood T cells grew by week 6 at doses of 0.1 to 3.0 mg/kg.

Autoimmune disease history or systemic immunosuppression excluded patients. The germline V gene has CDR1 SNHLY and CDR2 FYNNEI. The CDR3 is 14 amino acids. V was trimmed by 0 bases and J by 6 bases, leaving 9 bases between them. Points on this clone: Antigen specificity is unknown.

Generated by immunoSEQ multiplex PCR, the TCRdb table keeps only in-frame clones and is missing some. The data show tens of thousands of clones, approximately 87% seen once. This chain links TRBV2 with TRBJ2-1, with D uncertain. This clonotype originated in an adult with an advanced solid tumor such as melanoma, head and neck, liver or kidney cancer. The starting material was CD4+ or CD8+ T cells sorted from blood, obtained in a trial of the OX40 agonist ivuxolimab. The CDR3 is CASSEAVRGNEQFF. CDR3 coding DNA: TGTGCCAGCAGTGAAGCTGTACGTGGCAATGAGCAGTTCTTC.